This TCR beta chain comes out of a study of blood T cells in healthy people across ages (dated by TCRdb to between 2014 and 2016). For the study in its entirety: Template switching captured roughly one uniquely barcoded TCR beta cDNA molecule per two T cells in model experiments. The study measured age-related changes in TCR beta repertoire diversity using deep sequencing normalized with unique cDNA molecular identifiers. The donors were split into four age groups: young (average about 16 years), middle-aged (more than 35), aged (over 55) and long-lived (about 74). To avoid experimental bias, donors of different ages were randomly spread across the sequencing lanes. Using the same blood draw, the study looked at two additional independent replicas of 1 million unique cDNA reads for two donors, one aged 18 to 30 and the other aged 80 or older.

Overall results and qualifications from the work: A strong correlation was found between observed TCR beta diversity and the percentage of naive T cells measured by flow cytometry. Estimates of total diversity from one million sequenced T cells were regarded as lower bounds and underestimates. The CMV infection status of donors was not known, potentially confounding age-related changes in expanded clonotypes. Compared with the aged group, more naive CD4+ T cells, fewer expanded clones and increased TCR diversity were shown by the long-lived group, suggesting age selection. As age increased, observed TCR beta diversity per million T cells dropped in a roughly linear way, and a significant reduction was already evident by age 40. Because profiling used bulk unsorted PBMCs, naive and antigen-experienced compartments could not be compared conclusively.

The donors were roughly 40 Caucasian individuals from Russia, aged about 6 to 100 years, who were systemically healthy. Approximately 9.7 milliliters of peripheral blood were drawn from each donor into EDTA-treated Vacutainer tubes. PBMCs were isolated by Ficoll-Paque density-gradient centrifugation, with at least 6 million obtained per sample. Trizol reagent was used to extract total RNA from the PBMCs, yielding at least 6 micrograms per sample. Naive CD45RAhigh/CD27high T cell percentages were measured by flow cytometry on a PBMC aliquot from every donor. Turning to this clonotype: Its antigen is still unknown. Per-base quality was not reported, and no clone a single base away is much larger than it.

The protocol used for the library was 5' RACE. Reads for this sample came from an Illumina HiSeq 2500. A second PCR of about 6 to 12 cycles was run with a J-beta primer mix and a sample-barcoded 5' primer. A template-switch 5' adaptor carrying 12 random nucleotides introduced a unique molecular identifier onto each TCR beta cDNA molecule. At least 3 million CDR3-containing paired-end reads were obtained from each sample. First-strand cDNA synthesis was performed from all RNA using the Mint cDNA synthesis kit, with priming by a TRBC-specific oligonucleotide. Following uracil-DNA glycosylase treatment, all cDNA underwent a first 18-cycle PCR with the universal primers M1SS and BC2_uni_R. On the study's bioinformatics: Each sample was normalized by randomly selecting 1 million high-quality reads, each carrying a distinct molecular identifier. Reads with shared molecular identifiers were discarded instead of being binned into consensus sequences. CDR3 identification, clonotype clustering and error correction used MiTCR with a Q25 quality threshold and the strictest error-elimination algorithm. A nonparametric unseen species model with Euler transformation was used to estimate lower-bound total TCR beta diversity. TCRdb handled the public reads itself, with Q25 trimming in fastp and clone calling in MiXCR, and kept productive beta chains. Here each entry gathers all rows of one CDR3 protein and keeps the most common genes and DNA. These V and J calls derive from TCRdb rather than the authors' analysis. Across this sample there are about 800,000 distinct CDR3 sequences, with 55% to 70% seen only once. The ten largest clones take up around 22% of the sample.

V is pruned by 11 bases and J by 8 bases, leaving 5 bases of the junction without a gene match. Reading the germline V gene gives CDR1 KGHDR and CDR2 SFDVKD. Including the terminal cysteine and phenylalanine, the CDR3 comprises 13 residues. Solely the CDR3 DNA is kept, with 39 bases framed from the first base. The clonotype comes from a man aged 30 to 45 in good health. The specimen was blood. Recombination joined TRBV24-1 with TRBJ2-1, with TRBD2 matching 13 junction bases. Here the CDR3 is given as CAIRTSGSDEQFF. The sequence in DNA is TGTGCCATTCGGACTAGCGGGAGCGATGAGCAGTTCTTC.